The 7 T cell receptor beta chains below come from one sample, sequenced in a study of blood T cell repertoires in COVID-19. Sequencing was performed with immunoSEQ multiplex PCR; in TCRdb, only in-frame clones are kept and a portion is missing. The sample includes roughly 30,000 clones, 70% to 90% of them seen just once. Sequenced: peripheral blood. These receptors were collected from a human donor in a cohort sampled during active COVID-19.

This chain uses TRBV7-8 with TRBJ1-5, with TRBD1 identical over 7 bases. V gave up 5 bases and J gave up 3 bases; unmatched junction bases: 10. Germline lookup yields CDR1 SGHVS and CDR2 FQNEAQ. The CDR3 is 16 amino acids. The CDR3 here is CASSLLGTATNQPQHF. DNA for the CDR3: TGTGCCAGCAGCCTCCTAGGGACAGCCACCAATCAGCCCCAGCATTTT.

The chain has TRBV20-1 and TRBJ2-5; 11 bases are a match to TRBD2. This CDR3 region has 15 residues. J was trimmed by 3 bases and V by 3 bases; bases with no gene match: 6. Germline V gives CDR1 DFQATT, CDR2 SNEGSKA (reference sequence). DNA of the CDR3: TGCAGTGCTAGTCGGCTAGCGGGGGGTAAAGAGACCCAGTACTTC. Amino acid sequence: CSASRLAGGKETQYF.

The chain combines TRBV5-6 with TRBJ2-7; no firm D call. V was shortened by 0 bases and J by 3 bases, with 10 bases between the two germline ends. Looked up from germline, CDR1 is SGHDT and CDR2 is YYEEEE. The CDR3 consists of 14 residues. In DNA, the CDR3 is TGTGCCAGCAGCTTGGGTCAGGTTGTCTACGAGCAGTACTTC. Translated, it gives CASSLGQVVYEQYF. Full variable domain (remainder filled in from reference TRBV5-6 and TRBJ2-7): DAGVTQSPTHLIKTRGQQVTLRCSPKSGHDTVSWYQQALGQGPQFIFQYYEEEERQRGNFPDRFSGHQFPNYSSELNVNALLLGDSALYLCASSLGQVVYEQYFGPGTRLTVT.

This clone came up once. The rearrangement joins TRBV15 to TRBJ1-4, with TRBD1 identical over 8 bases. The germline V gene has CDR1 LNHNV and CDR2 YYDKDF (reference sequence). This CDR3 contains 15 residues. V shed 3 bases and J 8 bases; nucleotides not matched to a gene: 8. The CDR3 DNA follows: TGTGCCACCAGCAGGGACAGGGCGTTAGGGGAAAAACTGTTTTTT. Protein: CATSRDRALGEKLFF. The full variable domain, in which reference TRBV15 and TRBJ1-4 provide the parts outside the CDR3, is DAMVIQNPRYQVTQFGKPVTLSCSQTLNHNVMYWYQQKSSQAPKLLFHYYDKDFNNEADTPDNFQSRRPNTSFCFLDIRSPGLGDTAMYLCATSRDRALGEKLFFGSGTQLSVL.

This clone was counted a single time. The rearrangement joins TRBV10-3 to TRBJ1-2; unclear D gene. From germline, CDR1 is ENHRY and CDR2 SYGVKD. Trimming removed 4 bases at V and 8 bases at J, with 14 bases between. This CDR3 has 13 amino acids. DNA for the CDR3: TGTGCCATCAGTGCCGGTCAAGCTTACGGCTACACCTTC. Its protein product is CAISAGQAYGYTF.

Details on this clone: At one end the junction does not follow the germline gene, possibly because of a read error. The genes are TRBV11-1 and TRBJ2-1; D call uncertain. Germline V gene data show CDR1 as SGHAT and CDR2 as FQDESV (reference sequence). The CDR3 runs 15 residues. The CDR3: CASRVFRNSNNEQFF. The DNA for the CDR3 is TGTGCCAGCAGAGTCTTCAGGAACTCCAACAATGAGCAGTTCTTC.

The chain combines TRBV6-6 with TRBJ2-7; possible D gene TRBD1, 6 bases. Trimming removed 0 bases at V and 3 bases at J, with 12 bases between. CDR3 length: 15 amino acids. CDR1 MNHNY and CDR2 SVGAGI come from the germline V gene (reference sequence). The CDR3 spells CASSYSQGKGYEQYF. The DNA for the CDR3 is TGTGCCAGCAGTTACTCTCAGGGGAAAGGCTACGAGCAGTACTTC.